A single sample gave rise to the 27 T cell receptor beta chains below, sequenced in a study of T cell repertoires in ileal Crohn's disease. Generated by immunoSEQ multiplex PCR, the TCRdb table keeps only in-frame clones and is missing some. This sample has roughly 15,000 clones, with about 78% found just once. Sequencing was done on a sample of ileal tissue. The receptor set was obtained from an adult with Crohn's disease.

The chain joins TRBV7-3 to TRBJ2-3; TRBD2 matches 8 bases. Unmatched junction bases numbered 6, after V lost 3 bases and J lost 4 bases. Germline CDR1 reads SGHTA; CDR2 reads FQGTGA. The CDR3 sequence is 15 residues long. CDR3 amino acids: CASSLDGGASDTQYF. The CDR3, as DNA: TGTGCCAGCAGCTTGGACGGGGGGGCGTCAGATACGCAGTATTTT.

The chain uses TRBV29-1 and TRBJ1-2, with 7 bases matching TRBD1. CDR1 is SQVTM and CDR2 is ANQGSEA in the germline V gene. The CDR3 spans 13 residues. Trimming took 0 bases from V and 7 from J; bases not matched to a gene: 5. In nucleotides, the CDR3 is TGCAGCGTTGAAGAATTTCAGGGGGGTGGCTACACCTTC. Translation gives CSVEEFQGGGYTF.

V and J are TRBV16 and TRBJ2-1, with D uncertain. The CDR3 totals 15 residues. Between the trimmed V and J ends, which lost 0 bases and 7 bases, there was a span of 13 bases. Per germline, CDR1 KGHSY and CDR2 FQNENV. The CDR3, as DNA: TGTGCCAGCAGCCAATCTCGATTTATCGGTAATGAGCAGTTCTTC. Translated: CASSQSRFIGNEQFF.

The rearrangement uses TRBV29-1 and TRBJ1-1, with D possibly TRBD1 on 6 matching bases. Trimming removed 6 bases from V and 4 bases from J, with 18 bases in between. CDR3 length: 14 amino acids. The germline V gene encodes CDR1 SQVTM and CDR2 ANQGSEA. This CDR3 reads CSVPGQTLATEAFF. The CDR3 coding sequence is TGCAGCGTGCCAGGACAGACGCTCGCCACTGAAGCTTTCTTT.

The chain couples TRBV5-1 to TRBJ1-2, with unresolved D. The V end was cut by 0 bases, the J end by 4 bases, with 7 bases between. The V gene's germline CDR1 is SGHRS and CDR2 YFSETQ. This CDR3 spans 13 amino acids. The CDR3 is CASSLDGGYGYTF. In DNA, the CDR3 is TGCGCCAGCAGCTTGGACGGAGGCTATGGCTACACCTTC.

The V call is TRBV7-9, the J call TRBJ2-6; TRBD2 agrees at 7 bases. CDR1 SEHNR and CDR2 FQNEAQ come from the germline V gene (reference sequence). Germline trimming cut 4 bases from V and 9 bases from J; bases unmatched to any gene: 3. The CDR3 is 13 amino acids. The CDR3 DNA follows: TGTGCCAGCAGCTCTCCGGGAGGCAACGTCCTGACTTTC. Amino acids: CASSSPGGNVLTF. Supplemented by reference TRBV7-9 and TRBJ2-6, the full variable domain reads DTGVSQNPRHKITKRGQNVTFRCDPISEHNRLYWYRQTLGQGPEFLTYFQNEAQLEKSRLLSDRFSAERPKGSFSTLEIQRTEQGDSAMYLCASSSPGGNVLTFGAGSRLTVL.

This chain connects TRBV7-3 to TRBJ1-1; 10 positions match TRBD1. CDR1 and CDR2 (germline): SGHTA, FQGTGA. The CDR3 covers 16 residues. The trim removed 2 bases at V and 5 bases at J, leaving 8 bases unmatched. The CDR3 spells CASSLGTGVLGTEAFF. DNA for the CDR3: TGTGCCAGCAGCTTAGGGACAGGGGTTCTGGGAACTGAAGCTTTCTTT.

In nucleotides, the CDR3 is TGCGCCAGCAGCAGGGACAGAAGCACAGATACGCAGTATTTT. This gives the protein CASSRDRSTDTQYF. The J gene is TRBJ2-3, the V gene TRBV5-1; 7 bases line up with TRBD1. CDR1 is SGHRS, CDR2 YFSETQ, per germline. This CDR3 region has 14 residues. The V gene end was trimmed by 4 bases and the J gene end by 0 bases; junction bases not matched to a gene: 2.

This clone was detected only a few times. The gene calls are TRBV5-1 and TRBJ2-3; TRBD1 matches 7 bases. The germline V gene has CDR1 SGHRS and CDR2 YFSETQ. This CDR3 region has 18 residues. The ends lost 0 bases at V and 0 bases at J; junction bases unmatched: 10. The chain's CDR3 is CASSLALTGTASTDTQYF. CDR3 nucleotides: TGCGCCAGCAGCTTGGCCCTTACCGGGACAGCGAGCACAGATACGCAGTATTTT.

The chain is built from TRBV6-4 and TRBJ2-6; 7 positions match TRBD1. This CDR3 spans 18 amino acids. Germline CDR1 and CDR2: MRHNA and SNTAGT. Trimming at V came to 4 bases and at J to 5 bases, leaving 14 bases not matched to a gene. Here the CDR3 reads CASSGQGSRQSRANVLTF. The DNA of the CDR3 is TGTGCCAGCAGTGGACAGGGCTCACGACAAAGTCGGGCCAACGTCCTGACTTTC.

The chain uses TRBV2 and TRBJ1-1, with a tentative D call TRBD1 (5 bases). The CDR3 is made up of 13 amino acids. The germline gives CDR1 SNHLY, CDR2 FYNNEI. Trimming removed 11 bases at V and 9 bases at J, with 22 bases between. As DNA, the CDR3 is TGTGCCGGGTCGTTAGAGTTCGGACAAAAAGCTTTCTTT. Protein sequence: CAGSLEFGQKAFF.

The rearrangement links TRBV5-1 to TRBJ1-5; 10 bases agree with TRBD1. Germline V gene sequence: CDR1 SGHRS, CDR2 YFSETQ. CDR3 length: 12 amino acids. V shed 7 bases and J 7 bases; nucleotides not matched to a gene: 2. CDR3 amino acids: CASRTGGQPQHF. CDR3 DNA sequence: TGCGCCAGCCGGACAGGGGGACAGCCCCAGCATTTT.

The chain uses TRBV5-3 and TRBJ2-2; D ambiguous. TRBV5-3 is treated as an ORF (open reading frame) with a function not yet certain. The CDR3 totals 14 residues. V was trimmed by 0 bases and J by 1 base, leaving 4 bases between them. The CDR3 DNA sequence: TGTGCCAGAAGCTTGGGACAGAACACCGGGGAGCTGTTTTTT. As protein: CARSLGQNTGELFF.

DNA for the CDR3: TGTGCCAGCAGGACAGGTTATCCCGAAAAACTGTTTTTT. Amino acids: CASRTGYPEKLFF. The chain is built from TRBV27 and TRBJ1-4, with D perhaps TRBD1 (6 bases). The CDR3 sequence is 13 residues long. Germline V gives CDR1 MNHEY, CDR2 SMNVEV (reference sequence). V was shortened by 6 bases and J by 8 bases, with 13 bases between the two germline ends.

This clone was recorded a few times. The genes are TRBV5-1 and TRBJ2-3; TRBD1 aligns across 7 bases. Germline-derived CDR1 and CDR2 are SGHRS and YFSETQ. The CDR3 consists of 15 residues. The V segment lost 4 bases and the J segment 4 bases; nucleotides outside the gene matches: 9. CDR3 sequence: CASSPRQGGADTQYF. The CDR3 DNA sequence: TGCGCCAGCAGCCCGAGACAGGGCGGCGCAGATACGCAGTATTTT. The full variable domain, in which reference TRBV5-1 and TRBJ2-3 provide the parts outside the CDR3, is KAGVTQTPRYLIKTRGQQVTLSCSPISGHRSVSWYQQTPGQGLQFLFEYFSETQRNKGNFPGRFSGRQFSNSRSEMNVSTLELGDSALYLCASSPRQGGADTQYFGPGTRLTVL.

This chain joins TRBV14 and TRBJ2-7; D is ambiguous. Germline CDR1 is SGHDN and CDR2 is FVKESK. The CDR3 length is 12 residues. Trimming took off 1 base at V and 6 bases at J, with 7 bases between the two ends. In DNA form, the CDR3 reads TGTGCCAGCAGCCAAGTAGCAGCCGAGCAGTACTTC. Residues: CASSQVAAEQYF.

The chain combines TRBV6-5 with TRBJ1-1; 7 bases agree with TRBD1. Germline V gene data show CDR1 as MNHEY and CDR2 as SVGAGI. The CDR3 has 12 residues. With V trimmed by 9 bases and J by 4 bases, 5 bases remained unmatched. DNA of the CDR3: TGTGCCAGTCACCGGACAGGCACTGAAGCTTTCTTT. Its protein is CASHRTGTEAFF.

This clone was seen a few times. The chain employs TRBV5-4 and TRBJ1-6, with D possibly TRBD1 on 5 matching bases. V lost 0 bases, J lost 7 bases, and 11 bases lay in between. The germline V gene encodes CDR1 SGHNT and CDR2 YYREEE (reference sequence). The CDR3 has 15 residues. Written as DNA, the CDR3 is TGTGCCAGCAGCTTGGAGGCCAGGGTAAATTCACCCCTCCACTTT. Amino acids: CASSLEARVNSPLHF.

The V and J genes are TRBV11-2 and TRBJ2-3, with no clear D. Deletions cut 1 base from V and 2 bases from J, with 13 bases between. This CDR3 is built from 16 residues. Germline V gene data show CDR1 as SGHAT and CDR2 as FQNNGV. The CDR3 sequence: CASSLGADPNTDTQYF. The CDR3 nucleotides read TGTGCCAGCAGCTTAGGGGCCGACCCAAACACAGATACGCAGTATTTT.

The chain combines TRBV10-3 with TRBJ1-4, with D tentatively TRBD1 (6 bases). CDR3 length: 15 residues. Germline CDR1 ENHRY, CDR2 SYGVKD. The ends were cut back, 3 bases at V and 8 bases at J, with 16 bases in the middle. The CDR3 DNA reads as TGTGCCATCAGTGAAACACAGGGAGGGGTGGAAAAACTGTTTTTT. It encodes CAISETQGGVEKLFF.

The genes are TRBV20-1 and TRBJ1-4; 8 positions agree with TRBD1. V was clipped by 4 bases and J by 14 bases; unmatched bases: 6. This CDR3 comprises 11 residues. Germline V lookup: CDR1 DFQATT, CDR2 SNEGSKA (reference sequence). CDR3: CSANRGYGLFF. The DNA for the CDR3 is TGCAGTGCTAACAGGGGGTACGGGCTGTTTTTT.

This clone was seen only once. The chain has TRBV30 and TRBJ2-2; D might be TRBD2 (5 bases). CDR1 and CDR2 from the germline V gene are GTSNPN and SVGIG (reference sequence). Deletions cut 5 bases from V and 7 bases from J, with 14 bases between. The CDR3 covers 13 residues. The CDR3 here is CAWGPLVHGELFF. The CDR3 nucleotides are TGTGCCTGGGGTCCACTAGTTCACGGGGAGCTGTTTTTT. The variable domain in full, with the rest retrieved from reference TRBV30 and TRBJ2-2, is SQTIHQWPATLVQPVGSPLSLECTVEGTSNPNLYWYRQAAGRGLQLLFYSVGIGQISSEVPQNLSASRPQDRQFILSSKKLLLSDSGFYLCAWGPLVHGELFFGEGSRLTVL.

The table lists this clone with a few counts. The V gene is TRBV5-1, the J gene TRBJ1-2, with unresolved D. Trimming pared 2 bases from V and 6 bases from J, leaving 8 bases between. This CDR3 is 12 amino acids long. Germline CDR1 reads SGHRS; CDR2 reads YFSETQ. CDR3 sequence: CASSLDNNGYTF. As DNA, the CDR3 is TGCGCCAGCAGCTTAGACAACAATGGCTACACCTTC.

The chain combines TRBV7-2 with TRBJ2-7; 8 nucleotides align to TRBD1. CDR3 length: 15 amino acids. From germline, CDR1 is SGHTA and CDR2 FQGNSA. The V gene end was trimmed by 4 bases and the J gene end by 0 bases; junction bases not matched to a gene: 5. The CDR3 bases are TGTGCCAGCAGCTCCCGGGACAGGAGCTCCTACGAGCAGTACTTC. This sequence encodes CASSSRDRSSYEQYF.

CDR3 residues: CASSGVGQNREQYF. The CDR3 DNA reads TGTGCCAGCAGTGGGGTTGGACAAAACCGCGAGCAGTACTTC. The rearrangement links TRBV6-1 to TRBJ2-7; D is perhaps TRBD1 (5 bases). This CDR3 contains 14 residues. Germline CDR1 reads MNHNS; CDR2 reads SASEGT. V gave up 4 bases and J gave up 6 bases, with 16 bases separating them.

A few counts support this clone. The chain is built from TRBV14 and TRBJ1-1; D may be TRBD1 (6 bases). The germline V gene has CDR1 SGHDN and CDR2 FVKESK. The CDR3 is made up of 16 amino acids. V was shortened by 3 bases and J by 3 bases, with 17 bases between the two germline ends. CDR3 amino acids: CASSQLGTIWDTEAFF. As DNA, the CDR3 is TGTGCCAGCAGCCAGCTGGGGACAATCTGGGACACTGAAGCTTTCTTT.

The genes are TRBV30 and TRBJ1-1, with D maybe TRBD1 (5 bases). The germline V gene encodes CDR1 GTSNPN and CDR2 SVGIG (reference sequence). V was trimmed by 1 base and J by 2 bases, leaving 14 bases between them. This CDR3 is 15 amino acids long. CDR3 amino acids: CAWSEGGAVNTEAFF. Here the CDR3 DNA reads TGTGCCTGGAGTGAGGGCGGGGCGGTCAACACTGAAGCTTTCTTT. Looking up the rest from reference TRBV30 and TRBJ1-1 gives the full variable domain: SQTIHQWPATLVQPVGSPLSLECTVEGTSNPNLYWYRQAAGRGLQLLFYSVGIGQISSEVPQNLSASRPQDRQFILSSKKLLLSDSGFYLCAWSEGGAVNTEAFFGQGTRLTVV.